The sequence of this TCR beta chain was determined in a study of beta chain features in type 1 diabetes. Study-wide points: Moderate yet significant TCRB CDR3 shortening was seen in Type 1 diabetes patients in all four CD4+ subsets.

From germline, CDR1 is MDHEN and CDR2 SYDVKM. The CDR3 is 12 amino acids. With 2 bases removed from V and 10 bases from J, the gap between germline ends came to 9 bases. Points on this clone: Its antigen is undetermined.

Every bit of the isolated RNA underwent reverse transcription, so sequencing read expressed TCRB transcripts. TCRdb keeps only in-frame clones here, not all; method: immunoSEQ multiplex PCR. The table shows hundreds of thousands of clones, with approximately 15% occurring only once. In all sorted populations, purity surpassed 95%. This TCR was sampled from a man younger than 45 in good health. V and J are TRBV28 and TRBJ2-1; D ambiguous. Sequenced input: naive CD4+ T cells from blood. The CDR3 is CASSLGPLEQFF. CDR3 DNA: TGTGCCAGCAGTTTAGGCCCTCTCGAGCAGTTCTTC.